The 6 T cell receptor beta chains listed next were all sequenced from one sample in a study of blood T cell repertoires in COVID-19. Assay used: immunoSEQ multiplex PCR; TCRdb lists only in-frame clones, some missing. The sample carries about 170,000 clones, approximately 86% recorded once. The sequenced material came from peripheral blood. Receptors were obtained from a woman aged 80 or over with COVID-19, enrolled during active disease.

The chain employs TRBV6-5 and TRBJ2-3, with 9 bases aligning to TRBD2. Germline V gives CDR1 MNHEY, CDR2 SVGAGI. The CDR3 has 15 amino acids. The ends lost 2 bases at V and 6 bases at J; junction bases unmatched: 6. The CDR3 region is CASSYRSGRTDTQYF. The DNA for the CDR3 is TGTGCCAGCAGTTACCGTAGCGGGAGAACGGATACGCAGTATTTT.

This clone has just one count. The chain carries TRBV10-3 and TRBJ2-2, with 10 bases matching TRBD2. CDR1 is ENHRY, CDR2 SYGVKD, per germline. The CDR3 covers 17 residues. The V gene end was trimmed by 5 bases and the J gene end by 2 bases; junction bases not matched to a gene: 8. CDR3 nucleotide sequence: TGTGCCATCAGTAAAGCGGGAGGGCCGAAAAACACCGGGGAGCTGTTTTTT. Translating gives CAISKAGGPKNTGELFF.

A single count supports this clone. V is TRBV6-5 and J is TRBJ2-3; D gene ambiguous. This CDR3 spans 11 amino acids. Germline CDR1 MNHEY, CDR2 SVGAGI. With 7 bases removed from V and 7 bases from J, the gap between germline ends came to 9 bases. The CDR3 DNA is TGTGCCAGCACAGAGACAAATACGCAGTATTTT. Its translation: CASTETNTQYF.

This sequence joins TRBV18 and TRBJ1-1; tentatively, D is TRBD1 (5 bases). CDR1 and CDR2 from the germline V gene are KGHSH and LQKENI. Trimming pared 2 bases from V and 3 bases from J, leaving 13 bases between. The CDR3 totals 15 residues. CDR3 bases: TGTGCCAGCTCACCAAGGAGGGGTACGGACACTGAAGCTTTCTTT. Protein: CASSPRRGTDTEAFF. Complete variable domain (other parts from reference TRBV18 and TRBJ1-1): NAGVMQNPRHLVRRRGQEARLRCSPMKGHSHVYWYRQLPEEGLKFMVYLQKENIIDESGMPKERFSAEFPKEGPSILRIQQVVRGDSAAYFCASSPRRGTDTEAFFGQGTRLTVV.

The chain uses TRBV7-2 and TRBJ1-2, with TRBD1 matching over 9 bases. V was pared by 7 bases and J by 6 bases, with 9 bases of the junction left unmatched. CDR3 length: 14 amino acids. CDR1 is SGHTA, CDR2 FQGNSA, per germline. CDR3 amino acids: CASKQFGTGHGYTF. DNA of the CDR3: TGTGCCAGCAAGCAATTTGGGACAGGGCATGGCTACACCTTC.

The chain couples TRBV5-4 to TRBJ2-2; D may be TRBD2 (6 bases). Germline CDR1 reads SGHNT; CDR2 reads YYREEE (reference sequence). This CDR3 has 16 residues. Trimming removed 4 bases at V and 1 base at J, with 14 bases between. The CDR3 DNA reads TGTGCCAGCAGCCAGGATGGGCGGGGGAACACCGGGGAGCTGTTTTTT. Encoded protein: CASSQDGRGNTGELFF. The variable domain in full, completed from reference TRBV5-4 and TRBJ2-2, reads ETGVTQSPTHLIKTRGQQVTLRCSSQSGHNTVSWYQQALGQGPQFIFQYYREEENGRGNFPPRFSGLQFPNYSSELNVNALELDDSALYLCASSQDGRGNTGELFFGEGSRLTVL.